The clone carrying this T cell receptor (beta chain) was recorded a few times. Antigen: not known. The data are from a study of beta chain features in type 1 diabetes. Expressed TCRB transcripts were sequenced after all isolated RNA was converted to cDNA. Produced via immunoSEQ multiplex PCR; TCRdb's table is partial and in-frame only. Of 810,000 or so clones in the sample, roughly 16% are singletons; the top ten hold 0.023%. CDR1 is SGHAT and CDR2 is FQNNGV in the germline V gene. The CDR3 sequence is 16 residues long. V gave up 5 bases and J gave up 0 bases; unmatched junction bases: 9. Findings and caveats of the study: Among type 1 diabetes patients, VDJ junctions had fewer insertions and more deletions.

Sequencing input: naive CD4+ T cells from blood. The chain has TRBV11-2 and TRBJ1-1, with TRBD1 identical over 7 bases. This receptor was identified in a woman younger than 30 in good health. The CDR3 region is CASSPSYRGMNTEAFF. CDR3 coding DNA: TGTGCCAGCAGCCCGTCATACAGGGGCATGAACACTGAAGCTTTCTTT.